The source of this T cell receptor beta chain is a study of blood T cell repertoires in COVID-19. About the study: From T cells, B-cell-depleted T cells, or PBMCs came the material, which was cDNA or gDNA.

CDR1 SGHNT and CDR2 YYREEE come from the germline V gene (reference sequence). The CDR3 is 15 amino acids. J gave up 4 bases and V 2 bases, and 7 bases lay outside the gene matches. Only in-frame clones appear in the TCRdb table, and some are missing; sequencing was by immunoSEQ multiplex PCR. The table lists under 150,000 clones, approximately 88% of them singletons. This rearrangement joins TRBV5-4 to TRBJ2-7; 9 nucleotides agree with TRBD1. The receptor was isolated from a human donor in a cohort sampled during active COVID-19. The sequencing input was peripheral blood. Here the CDR3 DNA reads TGTGCCAGCAGCTTACGGGACAGGGCCCCTTACGAGCAGTACTTC. It yields the protein CASSLRDRAPYEQYF.